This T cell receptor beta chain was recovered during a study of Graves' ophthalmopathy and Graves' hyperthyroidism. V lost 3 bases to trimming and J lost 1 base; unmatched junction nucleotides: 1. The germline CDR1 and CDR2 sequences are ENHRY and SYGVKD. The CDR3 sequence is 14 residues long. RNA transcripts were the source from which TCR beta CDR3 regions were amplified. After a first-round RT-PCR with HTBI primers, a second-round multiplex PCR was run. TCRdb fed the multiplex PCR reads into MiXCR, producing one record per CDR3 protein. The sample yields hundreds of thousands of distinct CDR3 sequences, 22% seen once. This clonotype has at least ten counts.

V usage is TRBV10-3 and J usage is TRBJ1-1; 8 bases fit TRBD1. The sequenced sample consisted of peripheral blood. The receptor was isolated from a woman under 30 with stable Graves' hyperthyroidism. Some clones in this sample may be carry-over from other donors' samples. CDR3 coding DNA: TGTGCCATCAGTGACGGGACAGGGAACACTGAAGCTTTCTTT. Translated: CAISDGTGNTEAFF.